This T cell receptor (beta chain) was recorded in a study of blood T cell repertoires in COVID-19. Turning to the study itself: Researchers got acute and convalescent COVID-19 samples from the United States, Italy and Spain. Sources were T cells, B-cell-depleted T cells, or PBMCs; the material itself was cDNA or gDNA.

This CDR3 is 14 amino acids long. From germline, CDR1 is DFQATT and CDR2 SNEGSKA (reference sequence). J gave up 5 bases and V 3 bases, and 7 bases lay outside the gene matches. Authors' processing steps: Reference gene primer amplification yielded estimated nucleated cell counts. Here immunoSEQ multiplex PCR was the method, and the copy in TCRdb shows in-frame clones only, minus some. D and trimming come from the DNA, and the V and J calls and clone size come from that table. The repertoire holds roughly 100,000 clones, with about three quarters as singletons. The sequence came from a woman between 70 and 85 years old with acute or convalescent COVID-19. This sequence joins TRBV20-1 and TRBJ2-5, with 9 bases that match TRBD1. The specimen sequenced was peripheral blood. CDR3 in DNA: TGCAGTGCTAGTTGGACAGGGACAGGGGAGACCCAGTACTTC. Translated, it gives CSASWTGTGETQYF.